Listed below are T cell receptor beta chains from one sample, sequenced in a study of T cell responses to AZD1222 COVID-19 vaccine. Repertoires were generated with immunoSEQ multiplex PCR, while TCRdb's copy carries only in-frame clones and drops some. The table has more than 85,000 clones, 94% seen once. Sequenced material: peripheral blood, taken 28 days after the second AZD1222 dose. The source of these receptors is an adult who received the AZD1222 COVID-19 vaccine. Each CDR3 is given without its conserved first and last residue. The order of the fields is V gene, CDR3 length, D gene, J gene, CDR3 protein. D genes are given only for firm matches.

TRBV4-1	13	-	TRBJ2-7	ASSQDRGGGYEQY
TRBV12-5	12	-	TRBJ1-4	ASARDDPNEKLF
TRBV5-6	11	-	TRBJ1-2	ASSWKANYGYT
TRBV5-1	12	-	TRBJ1-5	ASSLGDRNQPQH
TRBV2	11	-	TRBJ1-1	ASSTGMDTEAF
TRBV27	14	-	TRBJ2-1	ASSTRPGTQNNEQF
TRBV3-1/TRBV3-2	14	TRBD1	TRBJ1-2	ASSLRQGERFGGYT
TRBV4-2	15	-	TRBJ1-2	ASSQDVGRASNYGYT
TRBV19	14	-	TRBJ1-1	ASSKWTDVLNTEAF
TRBV30	10	-	TRBJ1-6	AWSVWIKPLH
TRBV19	12	-	TRBJ1-2	ASSIVNSFYGYT
TRBV25-1	12	-	TRBJ2-6	ASSPFSGANVLT
TRBV2	10	-	TRBJ2-7	ASSAEVVEQY
TRBV29-1	13	TRBD1	TRBJ1-1	SVEGETGKNTEAF
TRBV7-9	13	-	TRBJ1-5	ASSLDRISNQPQH
TRBV7-9	13	-	TRBJ1-1	ASSLEDGGLAEAF
TRBV6-5	11	-	TRBJ2-7	ASSLSSYGEQY
TRBV9	12	-	TRBJ2-5	ASSPRAGMETQY
TRBV5-5	10	-	TRBJ1-2	ASSHSDYGYT
TRBV10-3	12	-	TRBJ1-1	AISEGGVNTEAF
TRBV19	13	-	TRBJ1-1	ASSILPVEAPEAF
TRBV12-3/TRBV12-4	10	-	TRBJ1-1	ASSWGATEAF
TRBV3-1/TRBV3-2	10	-	TRBJ2-2	ASSSSPRELF
TRBV9	13	-	TRBJ1-3	ASSISGSSGNTIY
TRBV3-1/TRBV3-2	14	-	TRBJ1-3	ASSQEEWGSGNTIY
TRBV6-5	12	-	TRBJ1-3	ASGTGTSGNTIY
TRBV5-1	12	TRBD1	TRBJ2-1	ASSPGGSYNEQF
TRBV12-3/TRBV12-4	10	-	TRBJ2-7	ASSGGTVEQY
TRBV29-1	10	-	TRBJ2-7	SVGRGSYEQY
TRBV27	14	TRBD1	TRBJ1-2	ASRTIGTGGDYGYT
TRBV11-2	9	-	TRBJ2-7	ASSLDYEQY
TRBV19	14	-	TRBJ1-5	ASSIFSGIGNQPQH
TRBV5-1	11	TRBD1	TRBJ2-7	ASSLGQGNEQY
TRBV3-1/TRBV3-2	15	TRBD2	TRBJ2-2	ASSMGLAGAGTGELF
TRBV2	13	TRBD1	TRBJ1-5	ASSTGQGSNQPQH
TRBV5-6	12	TRBD1	TRBJ1-5	ASSRDSLNQPQH
TRBV6-5	14	TRBD1	TRBJ1-2	ASSYRDRGRNSAYT
TRBV5-1	10	-	TRBJ2-2	ASYPNTGELF
TRBV3-1/TRBV3-2	14	TRBD1	TRBJ1-6	ASSYKPGTANSPLH
TRBV12-5	12	TRBD1	TRBJ1-2	ASGFPGQGLGYT
TRBV6-4	16	-	TRBJ1-2	ASSDSLGRRRLNYGYT